This T cell receptor (beta chain) originates from a study of CD8 T cells in ankylosing spondylitis. Broader study findings: Researchers reportedly found disease-linked clones significantly enriched in matched ankylosing spondylitis synovial fluid. Several highly homologous variants formed a TCR beta motif that appeared characteristic of ankylosing spondylitis blood.

Notes on this clonotype: Its antigen is unknown.

TCRdb analysed the 5' RACE reads with MiXCR anew, one entry per CDR3 protein. The repertoire consists of some 800,000 distinct CDR3 sequences, with 12% occurring once and the leading ten covering less than 0.65%. Germline V CDR1 and CDR2: SGHNT, YENEEA. The CDR3 extends over 16 amino acids. V was clipped by 0 bases and J by 7 bases; unmatched bases: 6. V usage is TRBV11-3 and J usage is TRBJ2-1; TRBD2 agrees at 10 bases. The receptor's source is a male donor with ankylosing spondylitis. What was sequenced was blood, either unsorted or a sorted T cell fraction (not recorded which). The CDR3 sequence: CASSLDASGSWNEQFF. The CDR3 nucleotides read TGTGCCAGCAGCTTAGATGCTAGCGGGAGCTGGAATGAGCAGTTCTTC.